This TCR beta chain was recovered during a study of identifying expanded T cells in peripheral blood (dated by TCRdb to between 2017 and 2020). Regarding the study in general: Separate aliquots of the same genomic DNA pool were sequenced to produce technical replicates, and four replicates were compared in pairs. Overall study results and their limits: In all healthy donors, the variance in clone template counts between samples taken roughly 14 days apart rose significantly as total template count increased. Both the number of clones called differentially abundant and the false-positive rate were significantly reduced by the beta-binomial model across all healthy-donor time intervals. Between technical replicates the binomial model flagged roughly 1.2 differentially abundant clones, whereas over roughly two weeks the binomial model flagged about 16.4 and over approximately four weeks 19 to 20. The authors expected that over much longer intervals, such as months to years, biological variance in healthy repertoires might increase even further.

Comments on this clone: Its target antigen remains unknown. No much larger clone exists at a distance of one base, and base qualities are not known.

During the collection period, no immune events, such as infections, were documented for the healthy donors. Time-dependent variance in a beta-binomial model of T-cell clone differential abundance was calibrated using healthy-donor blood repertoires as a training cohort. The training cohort was composed of some ten healthy donors, 3 female and 7 male. An age range of roughly 25 to 65 years, with an average of 43 years, was recorded for the donors. Whole blood, obtained from a commercial supplier, was collected from each healthy donor at three time points spaced approximately two weeks apart. For immunosequencing, genomic DNA was extracted from unsorted whole blood. The germline V gene specifies SNHLY as CDR1 and FYNNEI as CDR2. Counted from cysteine to phenylalanine, this CDR3 has 14 amino acids. Solely the CDR3 DNA is kept, with 42 bases framed from the first base. V and J lose 7 bases and 5 bases, and a span of 17 bases separates them.

TCRbeta CDR3 regions were profiled by bias-controlled multiplex PCR amplification of genomic DNA with the immunoSEQ Assay. On the authors' methods: The absolute abundance of each unique TCRbeta CDR3 region was quantified after sequences were collapsed and filtered. Differential abundance was tested with a binomial (Fisher-equivalent) model and with a beta-binomial model adding time-dependent variance fitted from healthy donors. Clones with fewer than 5 combined templates were removed, and differential abundance was called for clones with a Benjamini-Hochberg FDR below 0.01. Using the form v = (b*log(k)+a)^2, the beta-binomial variance was modeled as a function of the total template count across the two samples. This is the immuneACCESS table as TCRdb keeps it, with only in-frame sequences that have V and J called. A part of the clones is gone; compared with another copy, unresolved V genes explain less than half, and the rest is unexplained. V and J calls and clone size are those listed in that table; D and trimming were worked out from the DNA. The sample includes approximately 100,000 clones, with roughly 89% observed a single time. The ten top clones hold 17% of the sample.

This clonotype was sampled from a person between 18 and 75 years old in good health. The V and J genes are TRBV2 and TRBJ2-5, with a tentative D gene TRBD1 over 6 matching bases. Sample: blood. CDR3 sequence: CASKVQTGEETQYF. Read as DNA, the sequence is TGTGCCAGCAAGGTCCAGACAGGCGAGGAGACCCAGTACTTC.